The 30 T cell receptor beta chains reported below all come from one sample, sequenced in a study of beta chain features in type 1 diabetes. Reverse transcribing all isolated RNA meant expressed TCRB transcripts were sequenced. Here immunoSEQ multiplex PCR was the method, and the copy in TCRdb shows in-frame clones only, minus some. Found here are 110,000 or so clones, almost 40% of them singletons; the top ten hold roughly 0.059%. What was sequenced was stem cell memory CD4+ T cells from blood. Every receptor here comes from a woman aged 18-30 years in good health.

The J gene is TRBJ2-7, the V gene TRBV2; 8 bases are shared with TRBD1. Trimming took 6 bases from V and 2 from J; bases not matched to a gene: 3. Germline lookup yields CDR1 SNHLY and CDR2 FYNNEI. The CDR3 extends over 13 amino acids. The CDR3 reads CASSTGGTYEQYF. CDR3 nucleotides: TGTGCCAGCAGCACAGGGGGAACCTACGAGCAGTACTTC. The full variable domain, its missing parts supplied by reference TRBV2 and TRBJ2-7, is EPEVTQTPSHQVTQMGQEVILRCVPISNHLYFYWYRQILGQKVEFLVSFYNNEISEKSEIFDDQFSVERPDGSNFTLKIRSTKLEDSAMYFCASSTGGTYEQYFGPGTRLTVT.

CDR3 in amino acids: CASNQPGQGFLRETQYF. The CDR3 DNA is TGCGCCAGCAACCAACCGGGACAGGGATTCCTCCGAGAGACCCAGTACTTC. The rearrangement uses TRBV5-1 and TRBJ2-5, with 9 bases aligning to TRBD1. The CDR3 runs 17 residues. V was pared by 6 bases and J by 4 bases, with 16 bases of the junction left unmatched. Germline V gene lookup returns CDR1 SGHRS and CDR2 YFSETQ.

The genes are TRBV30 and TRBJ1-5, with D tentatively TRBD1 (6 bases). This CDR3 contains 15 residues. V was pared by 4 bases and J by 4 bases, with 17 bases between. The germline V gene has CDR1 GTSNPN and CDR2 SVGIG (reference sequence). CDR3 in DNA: TGTGCCTGGAACTCAGGGGTATGGGGAAATCAGCCCCAGCATTTT. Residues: CAWNSGVWGNQPQHF.

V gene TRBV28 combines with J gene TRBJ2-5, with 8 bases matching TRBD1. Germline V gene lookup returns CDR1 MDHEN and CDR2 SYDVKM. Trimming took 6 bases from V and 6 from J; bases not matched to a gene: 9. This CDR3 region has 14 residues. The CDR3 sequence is CASSPQGARQTQYF. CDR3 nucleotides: TGTGCCAGCAGCCCCCAGGGGGCGAGGCAGACCCAGTACTTC.

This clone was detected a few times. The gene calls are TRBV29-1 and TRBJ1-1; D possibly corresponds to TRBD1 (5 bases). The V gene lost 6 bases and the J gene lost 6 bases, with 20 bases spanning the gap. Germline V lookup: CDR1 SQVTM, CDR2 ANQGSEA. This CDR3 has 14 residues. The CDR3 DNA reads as TGCAGCGTCGATTCCGGGACCGGGACTGCTGAAGCTTTCTTT. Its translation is CSVDSGTGTAEAFF.

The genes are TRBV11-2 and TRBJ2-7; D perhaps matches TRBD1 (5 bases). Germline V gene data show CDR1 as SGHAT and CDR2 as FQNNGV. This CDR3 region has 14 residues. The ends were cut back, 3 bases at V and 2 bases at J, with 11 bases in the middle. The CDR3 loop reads CASSFLDSAYEQYF. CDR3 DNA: TGTGCCAGCAGCTTCCTAGACAGTGCCTACGAGCAGTACTTC.

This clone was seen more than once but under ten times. CDR3 protein: CASGPNNEQFF. The DNA of the CDR3 is TGCGCCAGCGGCCCCAACAATGAGCAGTTCTTC. V and J are TRBV5-1 and TRBJ2-1; D is unresolved. Per germline, CDR1 SGHRS and CDR2 YFSETQ. The ends were cut back, 7 bases at V and 5 bases at J, with 7 bases in the middle. The CDR3 runs to 11 residues.

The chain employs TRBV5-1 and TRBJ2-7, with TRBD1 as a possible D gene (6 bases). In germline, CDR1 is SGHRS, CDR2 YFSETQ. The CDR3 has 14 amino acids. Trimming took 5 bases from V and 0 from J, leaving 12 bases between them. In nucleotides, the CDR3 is TGCGCCAGCAGTTCAGGGACACCCTCCTACGAGCAGTACTTC. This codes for CASSSGTPSYEQYF.

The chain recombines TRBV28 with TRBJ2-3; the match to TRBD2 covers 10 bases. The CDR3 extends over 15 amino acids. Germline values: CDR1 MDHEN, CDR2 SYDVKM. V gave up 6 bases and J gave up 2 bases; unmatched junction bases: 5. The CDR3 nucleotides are TGTGCCAGCAGCCTAGCGGGAGTTGTCACAGATACGCAGTATTTT. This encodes CASSLAGVVTDTQYF.

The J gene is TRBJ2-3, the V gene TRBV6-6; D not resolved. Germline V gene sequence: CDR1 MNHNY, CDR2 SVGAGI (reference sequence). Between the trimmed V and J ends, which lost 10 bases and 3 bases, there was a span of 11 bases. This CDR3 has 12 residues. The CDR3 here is CATAKLTDTQYF. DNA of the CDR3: TGTGCCACCGCGAAATTGACAGATACGCAGTATTTT.

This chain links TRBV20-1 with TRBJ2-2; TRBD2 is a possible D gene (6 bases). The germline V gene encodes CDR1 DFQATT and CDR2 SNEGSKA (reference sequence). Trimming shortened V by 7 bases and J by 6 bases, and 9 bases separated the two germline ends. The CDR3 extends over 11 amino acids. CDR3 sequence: CSGAGPGELFF. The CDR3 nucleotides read TGCAGTGGGGCGGGGCCCGGGGAGCTGTTTTTT.

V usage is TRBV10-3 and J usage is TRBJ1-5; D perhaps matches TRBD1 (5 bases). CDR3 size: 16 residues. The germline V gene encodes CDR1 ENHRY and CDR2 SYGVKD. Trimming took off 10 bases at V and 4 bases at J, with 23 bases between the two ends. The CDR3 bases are TGTGCCACGCATGCGGGACGGGCTCCAACAAATCAGCCCCAGCATTTT. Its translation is CATHAGRAPTNQPQHF.

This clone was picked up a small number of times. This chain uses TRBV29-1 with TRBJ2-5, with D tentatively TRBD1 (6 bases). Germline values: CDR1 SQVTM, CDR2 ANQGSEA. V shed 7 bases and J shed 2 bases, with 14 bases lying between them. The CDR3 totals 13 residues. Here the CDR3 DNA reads TGCAGCGGCACAGGGTTGGGTCAAGAGACCCAGTACTTC. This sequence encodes CSGTGLGQETQYF.

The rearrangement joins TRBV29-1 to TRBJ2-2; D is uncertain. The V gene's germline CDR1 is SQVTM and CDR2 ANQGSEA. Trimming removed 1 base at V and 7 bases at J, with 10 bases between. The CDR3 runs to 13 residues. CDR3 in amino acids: CSVEAYGGGELFF. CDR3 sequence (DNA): TGCAGCGTTGAAGCTTACGGTGGCGGGGAGCTGTTTTTT.

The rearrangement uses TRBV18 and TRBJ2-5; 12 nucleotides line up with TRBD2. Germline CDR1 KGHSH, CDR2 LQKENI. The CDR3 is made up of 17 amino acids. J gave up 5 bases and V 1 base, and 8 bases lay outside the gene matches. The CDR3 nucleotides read TGTGCCAGCTCACCACTGCCTAGCGGGAGGGCCTGGGAGACCCAGTACTTC. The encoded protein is CASSPLPSGRAWETQYF.

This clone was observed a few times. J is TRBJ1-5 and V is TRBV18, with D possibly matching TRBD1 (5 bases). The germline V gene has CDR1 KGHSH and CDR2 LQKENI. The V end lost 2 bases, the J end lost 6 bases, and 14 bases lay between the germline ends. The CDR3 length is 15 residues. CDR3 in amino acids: CASSPIRDMVQPQHF. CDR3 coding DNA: TGTGCCAGCTCACCAATCAGGGATATGGTTCAGCCCCAGCATTTT.

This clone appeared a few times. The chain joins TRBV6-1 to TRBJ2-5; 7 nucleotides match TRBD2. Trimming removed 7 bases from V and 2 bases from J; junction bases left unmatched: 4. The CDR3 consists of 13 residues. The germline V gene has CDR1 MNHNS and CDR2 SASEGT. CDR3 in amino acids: CASISAGQETQYF. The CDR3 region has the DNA TGTGCCAGCATTTCAGCGGGGCAAGAGACCCAGTACTTC.

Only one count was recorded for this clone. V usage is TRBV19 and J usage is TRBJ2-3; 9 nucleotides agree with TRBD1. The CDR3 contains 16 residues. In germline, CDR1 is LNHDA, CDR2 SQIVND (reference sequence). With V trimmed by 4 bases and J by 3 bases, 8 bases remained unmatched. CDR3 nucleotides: TGTGCCAGTAGTAGGGGGACAGGGCTTGTAACAGATACGCAGTATTTT. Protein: CASSRGTGLVTDTQYF.

In DNA form, the CDR3 reads TGTGCCAGCAGCCGTCGGGTTGAGACCCAGTACTTC. Translating gives CASSRRVETQYF. The J gene is TRBJ2-5, the V gene TRBV11-2; D call uncertain. The CDR3 spans 12 residues. Per the germline V gene, CDR1 is SGHAT and CDR2 is FQNNGV. The V end was cut by 5 bases, the J end by 5 bases, with 9 bases between.

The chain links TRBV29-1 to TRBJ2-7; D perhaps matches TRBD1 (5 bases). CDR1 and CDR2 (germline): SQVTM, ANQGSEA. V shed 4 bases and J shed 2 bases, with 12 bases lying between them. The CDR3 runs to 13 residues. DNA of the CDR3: TGCAGCGTTGGTACCCTCAGGGCCTACGAGCAGTACTTC. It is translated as CSVGTLRAYEQYF.

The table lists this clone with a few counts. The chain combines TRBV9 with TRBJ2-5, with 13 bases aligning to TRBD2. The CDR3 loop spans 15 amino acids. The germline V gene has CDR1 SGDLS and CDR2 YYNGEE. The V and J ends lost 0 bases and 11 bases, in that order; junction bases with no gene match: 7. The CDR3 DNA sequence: TGTGCCAGCAGCGTAGCTACAGGACTAGCGGGAGAGCAGTACTTC. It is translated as CASSVATGLAGEQYF.

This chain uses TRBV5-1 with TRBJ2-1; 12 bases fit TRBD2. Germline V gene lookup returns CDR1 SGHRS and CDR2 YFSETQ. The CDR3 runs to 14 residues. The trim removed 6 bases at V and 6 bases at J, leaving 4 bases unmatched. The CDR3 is CASIPSGRGNEQFF. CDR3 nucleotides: TGCGCCAGCATTCCTAGCGGGAGGGGCAATGAGCAGTTCTTC. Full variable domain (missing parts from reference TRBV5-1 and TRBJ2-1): KAGVTQTPRYLIKTRGQQVTLSCSPISGHRSVSWYQQTPGQGLQFLFEYFSETQRNKGNFPGRFSGRQFSNSRSEMNVSTLELGDSALYLCASIPSGRGNEQFFGPGTRLTVL.

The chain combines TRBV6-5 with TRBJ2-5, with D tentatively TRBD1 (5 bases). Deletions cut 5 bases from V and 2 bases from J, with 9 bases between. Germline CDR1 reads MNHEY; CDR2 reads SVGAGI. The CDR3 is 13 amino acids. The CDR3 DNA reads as TGTGCCAGCAGTGTCGACAGTCAAGAGACCCAGTACTTC. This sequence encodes CASSVDSQETQYF.

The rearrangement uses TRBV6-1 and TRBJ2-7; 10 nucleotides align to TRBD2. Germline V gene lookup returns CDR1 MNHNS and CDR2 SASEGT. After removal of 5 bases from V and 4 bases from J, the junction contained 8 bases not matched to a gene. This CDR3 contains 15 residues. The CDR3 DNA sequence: TGTGCCAGCAGTTCATTCGGACTAGCGGTTTACGAGCAGTACTTC. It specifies CASSSFGLAVYEQYF.

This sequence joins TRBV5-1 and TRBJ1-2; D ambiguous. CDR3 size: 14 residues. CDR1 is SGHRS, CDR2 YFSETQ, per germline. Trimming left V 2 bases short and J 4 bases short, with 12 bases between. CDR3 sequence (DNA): TGCGCCAGCAGCTTACGAACAGATTTCTATGGCTACACCTTC. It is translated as CASSLRTDFYGYTF. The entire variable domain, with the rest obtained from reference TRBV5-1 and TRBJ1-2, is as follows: KAGVTQTPRYLIKTRGQQVTLSCSPISGHRSVSWYQQTPGQGLQFLFEYFSETQRNKGNFPGRFSGRQFSNSRSEMNVSTLELGDSALYLCASSLRTDFYGYTFGSGTRLTVV.

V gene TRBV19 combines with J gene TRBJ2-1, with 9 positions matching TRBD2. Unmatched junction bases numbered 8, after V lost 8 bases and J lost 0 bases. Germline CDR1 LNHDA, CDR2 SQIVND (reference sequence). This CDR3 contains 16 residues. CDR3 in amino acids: CASGPSGTASYNEQFF. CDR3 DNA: TGTGCCAGTGGACCTAGCGGGACCGCCTCCTACAATGAGCAGTTCTTC.

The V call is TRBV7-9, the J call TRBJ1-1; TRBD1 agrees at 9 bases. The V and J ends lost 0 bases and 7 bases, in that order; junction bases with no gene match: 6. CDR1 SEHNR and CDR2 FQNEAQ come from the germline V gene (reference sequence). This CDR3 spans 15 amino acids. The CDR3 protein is CASSLAVQGAVEAFF. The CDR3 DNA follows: TGTGCCAGCAGCTTAGCAGTACAGGGGGCTGTTGAAGCTTTCTTT.

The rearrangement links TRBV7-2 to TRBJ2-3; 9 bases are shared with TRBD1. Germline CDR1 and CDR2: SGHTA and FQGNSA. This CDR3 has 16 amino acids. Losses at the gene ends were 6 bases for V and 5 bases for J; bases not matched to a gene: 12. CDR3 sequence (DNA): TGTGCCAGCAGATTATTCACAGGGGGCGGTGGAGATACGCAGTATTTT. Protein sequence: CASRLFTGGGGDTQYF. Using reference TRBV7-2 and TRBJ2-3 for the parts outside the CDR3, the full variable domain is GAGVSQSPSNKVTEKGKDVELRCDPISGHTALYWYRQSLGQGLEFLIYFQGNSAPDKSGLPSDRFSAERTGGSVSTLTIQRTQQEDSAVYLCASRLFTGGGGDTQYFGPGTRLTVL.

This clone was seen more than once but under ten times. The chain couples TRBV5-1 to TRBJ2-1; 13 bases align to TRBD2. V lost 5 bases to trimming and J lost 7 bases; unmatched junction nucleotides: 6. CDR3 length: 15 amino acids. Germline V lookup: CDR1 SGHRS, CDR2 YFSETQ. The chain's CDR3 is CASRLLAGGPNEQFF. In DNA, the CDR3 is TGCGCCAGCAGGTTACTAGCGGGAGGGCCGAATGAGCAGTTCTTC.

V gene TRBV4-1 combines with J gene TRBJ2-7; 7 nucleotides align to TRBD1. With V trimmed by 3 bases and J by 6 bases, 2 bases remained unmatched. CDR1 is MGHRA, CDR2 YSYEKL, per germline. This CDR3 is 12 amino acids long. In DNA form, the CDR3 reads TGCGCCAGCAGCCAGGGACAGTTCGAGCAGTACTTC. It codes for CASSQGQFEQYF.